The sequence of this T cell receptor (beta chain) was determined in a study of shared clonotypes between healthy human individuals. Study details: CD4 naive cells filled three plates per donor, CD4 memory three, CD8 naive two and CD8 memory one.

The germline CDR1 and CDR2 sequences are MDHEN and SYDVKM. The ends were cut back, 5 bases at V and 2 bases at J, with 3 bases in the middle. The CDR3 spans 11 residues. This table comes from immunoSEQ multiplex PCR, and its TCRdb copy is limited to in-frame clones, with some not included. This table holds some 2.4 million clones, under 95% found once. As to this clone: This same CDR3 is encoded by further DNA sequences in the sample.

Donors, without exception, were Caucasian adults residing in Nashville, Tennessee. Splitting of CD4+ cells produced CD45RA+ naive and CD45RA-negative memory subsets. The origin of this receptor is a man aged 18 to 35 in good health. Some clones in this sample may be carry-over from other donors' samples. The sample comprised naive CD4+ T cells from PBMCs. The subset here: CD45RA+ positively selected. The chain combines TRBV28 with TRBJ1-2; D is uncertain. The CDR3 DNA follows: TGTGCCAGCAGTCTGAACTATGGCTACACCTTC. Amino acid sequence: CASSLNYGYTF.